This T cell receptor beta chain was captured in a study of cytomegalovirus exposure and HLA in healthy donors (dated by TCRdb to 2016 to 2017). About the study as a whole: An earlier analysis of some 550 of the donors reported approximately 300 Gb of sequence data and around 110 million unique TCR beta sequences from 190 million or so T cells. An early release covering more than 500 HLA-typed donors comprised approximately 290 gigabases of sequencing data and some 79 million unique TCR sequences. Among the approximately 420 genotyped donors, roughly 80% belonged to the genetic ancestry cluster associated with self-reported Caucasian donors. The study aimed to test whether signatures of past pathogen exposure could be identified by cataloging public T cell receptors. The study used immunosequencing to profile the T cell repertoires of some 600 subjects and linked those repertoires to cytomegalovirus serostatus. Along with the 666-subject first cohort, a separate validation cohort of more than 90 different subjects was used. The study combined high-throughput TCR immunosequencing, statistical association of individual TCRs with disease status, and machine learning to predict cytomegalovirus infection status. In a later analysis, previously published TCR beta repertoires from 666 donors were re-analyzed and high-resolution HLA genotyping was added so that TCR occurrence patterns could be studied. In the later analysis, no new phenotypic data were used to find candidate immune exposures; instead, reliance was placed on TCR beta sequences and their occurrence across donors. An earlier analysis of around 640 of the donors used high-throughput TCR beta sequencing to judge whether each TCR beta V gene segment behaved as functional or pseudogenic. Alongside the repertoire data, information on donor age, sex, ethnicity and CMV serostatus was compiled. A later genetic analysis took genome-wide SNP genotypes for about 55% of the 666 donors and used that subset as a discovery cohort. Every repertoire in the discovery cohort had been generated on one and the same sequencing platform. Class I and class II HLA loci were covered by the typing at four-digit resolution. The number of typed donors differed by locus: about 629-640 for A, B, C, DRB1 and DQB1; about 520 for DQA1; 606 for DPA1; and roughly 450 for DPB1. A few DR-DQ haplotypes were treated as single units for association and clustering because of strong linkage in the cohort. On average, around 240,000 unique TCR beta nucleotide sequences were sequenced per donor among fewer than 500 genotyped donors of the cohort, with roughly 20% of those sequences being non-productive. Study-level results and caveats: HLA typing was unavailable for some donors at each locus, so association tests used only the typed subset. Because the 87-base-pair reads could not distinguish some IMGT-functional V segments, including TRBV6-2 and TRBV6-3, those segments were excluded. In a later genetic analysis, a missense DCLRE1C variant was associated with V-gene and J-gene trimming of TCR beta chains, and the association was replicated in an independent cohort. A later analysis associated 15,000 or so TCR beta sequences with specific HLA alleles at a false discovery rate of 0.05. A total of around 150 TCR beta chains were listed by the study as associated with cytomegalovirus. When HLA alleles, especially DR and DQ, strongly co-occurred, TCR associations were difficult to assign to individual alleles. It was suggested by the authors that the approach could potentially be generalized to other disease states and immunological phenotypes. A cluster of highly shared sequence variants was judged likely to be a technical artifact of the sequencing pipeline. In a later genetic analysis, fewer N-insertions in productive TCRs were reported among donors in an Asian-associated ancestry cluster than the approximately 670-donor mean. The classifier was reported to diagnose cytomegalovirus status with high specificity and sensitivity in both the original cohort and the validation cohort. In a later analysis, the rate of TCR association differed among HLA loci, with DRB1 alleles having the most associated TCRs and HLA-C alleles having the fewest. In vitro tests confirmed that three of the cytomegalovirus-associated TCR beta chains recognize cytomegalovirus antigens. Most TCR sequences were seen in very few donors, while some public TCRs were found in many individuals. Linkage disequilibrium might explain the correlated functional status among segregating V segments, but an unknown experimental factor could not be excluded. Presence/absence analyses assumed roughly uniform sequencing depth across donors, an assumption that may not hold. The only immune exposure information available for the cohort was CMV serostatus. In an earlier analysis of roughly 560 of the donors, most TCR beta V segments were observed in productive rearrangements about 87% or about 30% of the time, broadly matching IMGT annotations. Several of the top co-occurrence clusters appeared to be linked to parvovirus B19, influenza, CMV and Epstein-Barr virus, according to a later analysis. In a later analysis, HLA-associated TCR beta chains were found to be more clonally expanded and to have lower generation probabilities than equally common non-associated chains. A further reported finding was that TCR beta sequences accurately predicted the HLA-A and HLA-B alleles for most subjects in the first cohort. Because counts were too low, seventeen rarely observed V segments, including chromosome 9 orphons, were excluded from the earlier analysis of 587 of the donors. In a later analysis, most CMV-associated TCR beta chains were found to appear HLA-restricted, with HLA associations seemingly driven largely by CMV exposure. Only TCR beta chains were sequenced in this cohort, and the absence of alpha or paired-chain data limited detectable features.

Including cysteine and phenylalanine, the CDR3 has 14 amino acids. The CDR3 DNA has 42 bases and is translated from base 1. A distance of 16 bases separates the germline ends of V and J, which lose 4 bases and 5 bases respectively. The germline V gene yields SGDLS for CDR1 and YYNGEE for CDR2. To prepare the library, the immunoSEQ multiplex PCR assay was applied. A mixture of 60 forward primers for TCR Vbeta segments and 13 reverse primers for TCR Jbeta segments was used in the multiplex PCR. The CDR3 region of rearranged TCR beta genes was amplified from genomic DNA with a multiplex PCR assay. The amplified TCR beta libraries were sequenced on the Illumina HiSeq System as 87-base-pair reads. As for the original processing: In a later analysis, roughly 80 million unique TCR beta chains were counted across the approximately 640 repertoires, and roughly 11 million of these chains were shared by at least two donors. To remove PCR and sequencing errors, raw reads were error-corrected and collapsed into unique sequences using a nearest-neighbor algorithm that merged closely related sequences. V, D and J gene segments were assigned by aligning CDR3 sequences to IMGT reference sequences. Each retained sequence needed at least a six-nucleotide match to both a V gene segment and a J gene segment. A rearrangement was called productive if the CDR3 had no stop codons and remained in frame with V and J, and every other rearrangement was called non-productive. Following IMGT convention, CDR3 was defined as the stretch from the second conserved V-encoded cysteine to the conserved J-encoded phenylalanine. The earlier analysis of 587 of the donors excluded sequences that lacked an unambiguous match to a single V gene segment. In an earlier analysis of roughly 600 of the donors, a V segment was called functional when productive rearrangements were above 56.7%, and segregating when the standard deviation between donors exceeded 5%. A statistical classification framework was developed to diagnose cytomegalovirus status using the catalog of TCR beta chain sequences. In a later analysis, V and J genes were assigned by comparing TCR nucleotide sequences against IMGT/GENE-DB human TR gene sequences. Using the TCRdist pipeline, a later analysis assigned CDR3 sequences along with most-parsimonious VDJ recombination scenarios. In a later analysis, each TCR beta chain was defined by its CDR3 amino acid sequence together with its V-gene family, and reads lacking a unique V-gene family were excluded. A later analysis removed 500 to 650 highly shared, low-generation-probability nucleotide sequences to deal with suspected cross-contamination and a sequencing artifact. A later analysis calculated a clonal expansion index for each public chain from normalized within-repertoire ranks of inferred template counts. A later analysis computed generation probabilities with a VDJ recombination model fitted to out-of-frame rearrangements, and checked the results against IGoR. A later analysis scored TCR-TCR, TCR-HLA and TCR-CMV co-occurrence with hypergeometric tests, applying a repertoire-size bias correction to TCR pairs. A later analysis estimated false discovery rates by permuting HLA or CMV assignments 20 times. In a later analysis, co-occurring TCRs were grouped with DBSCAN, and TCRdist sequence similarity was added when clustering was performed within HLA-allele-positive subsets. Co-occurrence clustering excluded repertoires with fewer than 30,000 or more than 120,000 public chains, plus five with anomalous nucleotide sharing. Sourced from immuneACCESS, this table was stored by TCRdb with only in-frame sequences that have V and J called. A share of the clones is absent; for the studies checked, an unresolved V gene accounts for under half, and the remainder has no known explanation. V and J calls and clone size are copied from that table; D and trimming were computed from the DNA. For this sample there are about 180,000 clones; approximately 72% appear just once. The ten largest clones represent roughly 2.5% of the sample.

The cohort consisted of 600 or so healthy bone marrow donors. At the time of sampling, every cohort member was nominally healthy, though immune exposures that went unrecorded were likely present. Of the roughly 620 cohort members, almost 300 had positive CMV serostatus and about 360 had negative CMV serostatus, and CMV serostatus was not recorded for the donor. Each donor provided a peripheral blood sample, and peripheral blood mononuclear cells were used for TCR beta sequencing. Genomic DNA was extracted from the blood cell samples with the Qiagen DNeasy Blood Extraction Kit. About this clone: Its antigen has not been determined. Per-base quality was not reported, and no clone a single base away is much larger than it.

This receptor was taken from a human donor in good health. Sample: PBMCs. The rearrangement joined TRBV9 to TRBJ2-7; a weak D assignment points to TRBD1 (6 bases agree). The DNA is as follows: TGTGCCAGCAGCCCGGGGACATCGCCCCACGAGCAGTACTTC. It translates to CASSPGTSPHEQYF.